In this sample, the clone carrying this T cell receptor beta chain turned up once. Antigen unknown. The sample comes from a study of shared clonotypes between healthy human individuals. Background on the study: Used for every donor were three CD4 naive, three CD4 memory, two CD8 naive and one CD8 memory plate.

Study conclusions and caveats: Among donors, sharing of clonotypes was expected to be affected by sequencing depth. Naive CD4 clonotype sharing across a few donors was about 5%. The study generally estimated greater richness for naive than memory subsets.

Between the trimmed V and J ends, which lost 2 bases and 0 bases, there was a span of 8 bases. The CDR3 is 15 amino acids. Germline assignment: CDR1 SNHLY and CDR2 FYNNEI. Clones were read by immunoSEQ multiplex PCR, and TCRdb kept only the in-frame ones, dropping some. The sample holds 2 million to 2.5 million clones, approximately 96% seen once. The TCR originated in a man younger than 35 in good health. Sequenced sample: naive CD4+ T cells sorted from blood. Noted subset: CD45RA+ positively selected. This chain connects TRBV2 to TRBJ2-4; the D gene is possibly TRBD1 (6 bases). The DNA of the CDR3 is TGTGCCAGCAGTGAACAGGGGAGAGCCAAAAACATTCAGTACTTC. Amino acid sequence: CASSEQGRAKNIQYF.